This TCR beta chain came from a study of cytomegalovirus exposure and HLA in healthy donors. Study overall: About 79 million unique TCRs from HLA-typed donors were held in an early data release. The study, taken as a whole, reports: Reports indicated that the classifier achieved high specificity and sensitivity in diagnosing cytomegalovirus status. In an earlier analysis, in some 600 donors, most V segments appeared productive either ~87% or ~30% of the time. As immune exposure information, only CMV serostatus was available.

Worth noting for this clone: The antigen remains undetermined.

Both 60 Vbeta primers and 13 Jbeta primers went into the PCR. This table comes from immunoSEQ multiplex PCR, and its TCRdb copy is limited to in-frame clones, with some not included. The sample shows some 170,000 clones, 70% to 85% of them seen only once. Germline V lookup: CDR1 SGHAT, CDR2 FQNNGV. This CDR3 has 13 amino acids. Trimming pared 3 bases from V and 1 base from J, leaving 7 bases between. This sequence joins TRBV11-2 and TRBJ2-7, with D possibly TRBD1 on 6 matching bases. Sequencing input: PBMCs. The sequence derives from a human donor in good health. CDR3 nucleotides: TGTGCCAGCAGCTTCGGACAGTCCTACGAGCAGTACTTC. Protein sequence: CASSFGQSYEQYF. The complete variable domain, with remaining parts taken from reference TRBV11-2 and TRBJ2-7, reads EAGVAQSPRYKIIEKRQSVAFWCNPISGHATLYWYQQILGQGPKLLIQFQNNGVVDDSQLPKDRFSAERLKGVDSTLKIQPAKLEDSAVYLCASSFGQSYEQYFGPGTRLTVT.